The present entry profiles one TCR beta chain with its context. Germline V gene data show CDR1 as SGHRS and CDR2 as YFSETQ. The CDR3 covers 17 residues. Trimming stripped 1 base from V and 2 bases from J, with 18 bases between. This entry is derived from a study of blood T cell repertoires in COVID-19. Method: immunoSEQ multiplex PCR; TCRdb's copy keeps in-frame clones and lacks some. The data show 140,000 or so clones, with roughly four fifths seen just once and just over 9% held by the top ten. The TCR originated in a man aged 50 or older who had recovered from COVID-19. The sample consisted of PBMCs or T cells enriched from blood (not recorded which). The V and J genes are TRBV5-1 and TRBJ1-1; D is possibly TRBD1 (6 bases). CDR3 protein: CASSLLGADIRNTEAFF. The CDR3 DNA sequence: TGCGCCAGCAGCTTGTTGGGGGCAGATATAAGAAACACTGAAGCTTTCTTT.